The clone carrying this T cell receptor beta chain occurred once. Its cognate antigen is unknown. Primers: 60 Vbeta forward and 13 Jbeta reverse. Libraries were prepared by immunoSEQ multiplex PCR; TCRdb keeps only in-frame clonotypes and omits some of them. In the table there are about 250,000 clones, 80% to 95% of which are singletons. This record comes from a study of cytomegalovirus exposure and HLA in healthy donors. Study conclusions and caveats: Certain sequence variants were highly shared and formed a cluster, and this cluster was likely a sequencing artifact. In most subjects, TCR beta sequences reportedly gave accurate predictions of HLA-A and HLA-B alleles. The study carried out a later analysis of TCR beta sequences. It associated under 20,000 of them with specific HLA alleles at a false discovery rate of 0.05.

Germline V gene data show CDR1 as MNHEY and CDR2 as SMNVEV (reference sequence). Trimming shortened V by 5 bases and J by 6 bases, and 11 bases separated the two germline ends. CDR3 length equals 14 residues. Material for sequencing was PBMCs. This rearrangement joins TRBV27 to TRBJ1-6; D not resolved. The receptor was derived from a girl between 2 and 10 years old in good health and CMV-seronegative. The CDR3 spells CASSRGLINSPLHF. In nucleotides, the CDR3 is TGTGCCAGCAGTCGAGGACTGATTAATTCACCCCTCCACTTT.